The rows below give T cell receptor beta chains drawn from one sample of a study of tumor-infiltrating lymphocytes in primary liver carcinoma. TCRdb used MiXCR to reprocess the multiplex PCR reads, holding one entry per CDR3 protein. This sample carries some 320,000 distinct CDR3 sequences, around three fifths of them seen once, and the ten largest clones take roughly 10%. The sample comprised peripheral blood. These receptors were collected from a man in his forties or fifties with primary liver carcinoma and hepatitis B virus infection. CDR3s include the opening cysteine and the closing phenylalanine or tryptophan. The D gene is left open where the match is weak. A clone size is listed for some rows: how often the clone was seen (once, few, many), or a class if it is expanded.

J: TRBJ1-5; size: .; V: TRBV28; length: 12; D: .; DNA: TGTGCCAGCCTTGGGGAAAATCAGCCCCAGCATTTT; CDR3: CASLGENQPQHF
J: TRBJ2-1; size: .; V: TRBV11-2; length: 15; D: .; DNA: TGTGCCAACAGCTTAGACGGAGGGCCGTACAATGAGCAGCTCTTC; CDR3: CANSLDGGPYNEQLF
J: TRBJ2-5; size: .; V: TRBV5-1; length: 12; D: .; DNA: TGCGCCAGAAATCCCTCGGGAGAGACCCAGTACTTC; CDR3: CARNPSGETQYF
J: TRBJ2-7; size: .; V: TRBV5-4; length: 14; D: .; DNA: TGTGCCAGCAGCCCCGCGGCGGTCCCCTACGAGCAGAACTTC; CDR3: CASSPAAVPYEQNF
J: TRBJ1-1; size: .; V: TRBV6-1; length: 18; D: .; DNA: TGCGCCAGCAGTGAAAGGTTTGAGGGTTTCGTAATGAACACTGAAGCTTTCTTT; CDR3: CASSERFEGFVMNTEAFF
J: TRBJ2-1; size: .; V: TRBV4-3; length: 18; D: .; DNA: TGCGCCAGCAGCCAAGATCTGGCGCGGACCGGGGCCTACGATGAGCAGTTCTTC; CDR3: CASSQDLARTGAYDEQFF
J: TRBJ2-3; size: .; V: TRBV5-4; length: 17; D: TRBD2; DNA: TGTGCCAGCAGCTCGGGGACTAGCGGGAGGATAGGAGATACGCAGTATTTT; CDR3: CASSSGTSGRIGDTQYF
J: TRBJ2-3; size: .; V: TRBV6-6; length: 15; D: TRBD2; DNA: TGTGCCAGCTGTCAGTCTAGCGGGAGTTTCGCGTCGCAGTATTTT; CDR3: CASCQSSGSFASQYF
J: TRBJ1-1; size: .; V: TRBV5-1; length: 15; D: TRBD1; DNA: TGCGCCAGCAGCCTAGAGACAGGGGGGGTCACTGAAGCTTTCTTT; CDR3: CASSLETGGVTEAFF
J: TRBJ2-1; size: many; V: TRBV4-3; length: 14; D: .; DNA: TGCGCCAGCAGCCAAGCCGGGAGCGATAATGAGCAGTTCTTC; CDR3: CASSQAGSDNEQFF
J: TRBJ1-2; size: .; V: TRBV6-6; length: 15; D: TRBD1; DNA: TGTGCCAGCAGCTCTCTTGGACAGGCGAACTATGGCTACACCTTC; CDR3: CASSSLGQANYGYTF
J: TRBJ2-3; size: once; V: TRBV6-6; length: 20; D: .; DNA: TGTGCCAGCAGTTACTTGGCGCAACCGGGAGCCCGGCTATACGGAGATACGCAGTATTTT; CDR3: CASSYLAQPGARLYGDTQYF
J: TRBJ2-3; size: .; V: TRBV7-9; length: 20; D: TRBD2; DNA: TGTGCCAGCAGCCTGGGACTGGGACTAGCGGGAGGTCGGAGCACAGATATGCAGTATTTT; CDR3: CASSLGLGLAGGRSTDMQYF
J: TRBJ2-7; size: many; V: TRBV4-3; length: 17; D: .; DNA: TGCGCCAGCAGCCAAGTCGGGGGTGTCCAAGGGGCGGGGGAGCAGTACTTC; CDR3: CASSQVGGVQGAGEQYF
J: TRBJ2-7; size: .; V: TRBV7-8; length: 14; D: .; DNA: TGTGCCAGCAGCGACACGGACTCCTCCTACGAGCAGTACTTC; CDR3: CASSDTDSSYEQYF
J: TRBJ2-3; size: few; V: TRBV5-6; length: 17; D: .; DNA: TGTGCCAGCAGCTCAACCTGGGGACGTTACACCACAGATACGCAGTATTTT; CDR3: CASSSTWGRYTTDTQYF
J: TRBJ1-4; size: once; V: TRBV7-8; length: 14; D: .; DNA: TGTGCCAGCTGCCTAGGAGGCGTAAATGAAAAACTGTTTTTT; CDR3: CASCLGGVNEKLFF
J: TRBJ1-1; size: many; V: TRBV29-1; length: 13; D: .; DNA: TGCAGCGCTGTGAAGGTCTTGAACACTGAAGCTTTCTTT; CDR3: CSAVKVLNTEAFF
J: TRBJ1-5; size: many; V: TRBV5-5; length: 15; D: .; DNA: TGTGCCAGCAGCTCAGGGATATGGAGCAATCAGCCCCAGCATTTT; CDR3: CASSSGIWSNQPQHF
J: TRBJ2-7; size: .; V: TRBV4-1; length: 19; D: TRBD1; DNA: TGCGCCAGCAGCCCCAGGACAGGGGGTTCAGCGTCAGCCTCCTACGAGCGGTACTTC; CDR3: CASSPRTGGSASASYERYF
J: TRBJ1-5; size: .; V: TRBV11-2; length: 15; D: TRBD1; DNA: TGTGAACGCAGCTCCGGGACAGGGGAAAATCAGCCCCAGCATTTT; CDR3: CERSSGTGENQPQHF
J: TRBJ2-1; size: .; V: TRBV30; length: 11; D: .; DNA: TGTGCCTGCGTGGAATACGATGAGCAGTTCTTC; CDR3: CACVEYDEQFF
J: TRBJ1-4; size: .; V: TRBV12-3/TRBV12-4; length: 15; D: TRBD1; DNA: TGTGCCAGCACTTTTTTCGGCCAGGGGGCGTATAAACTGTTTTTT; CDR3: CASTFFGQGAYKLFF
J: TRBJ1-6; size: few; V: TRBV5-4; length: 14; D: TRBD1; DNA: TGTGCCAGCAGCCTAGGACAGGTTAATTCACCCCTCCACTTT; CDR3: CASSLGQVNSPLHF
J: TRBJ2-3; size: .; V: TRBV5-1; length: 14; D: .; DNA: TGCGCCAGCAGCTTGGAAAGCCCTCCAGGGGCGCAGTATTTT; CDR3: CASSLESPPGAQYF
J: TRBJ2-3; size: .; V: TRBV28; length: 14; D: .; DNA: TGTGCCAGCAGTTTGGGGGGGGGCACAGATATGCAGTATTTT; CDR3: CASSLGGGTDMQYF
J: TRBJ2-1; size: .; V: TRBV6-2/TRBV6-3; length: 14; D: .; DNA: TGTGACACCGCACCAAGGGGGGAGTACCATGAGCAGTTCTTC; CDR3: CDTAPRGEYHEQFF
J: TRBJ2-1; size: few; V: TRBV11-2; length: 18; D: .; DNA: TGTGCCAGCAGCTTAAGGATGGAGGGGCAGAGACACTACAATGAGCAGTTCTTC; CDR3: CASSLRMEGQRHYNEQFF
J: TRBJ2-5; size: .; V: TRBV5-1; length: 16; D: TRBD1; DNA: TGCGCCAGCAGCCCACAGGGACAGGGGGTAGGAGAGACCCAGTACTTC; CDR3: CASSPQGQGVGETQYF
J: TRBJ2-1; size: .; V: TRBV11-2; length: 16; D: .; DNA: TGTGCCAGCAACTTACGTAGCGGACCACTGTTGATTGAGCAGTTCTTC; CDR3: CASNLRSGPLLIEQFF
J: TRBJ1-1; size: .; V: TRBV6-1; length: 16; D: .; DNA: TGTGCCAGCAGTGAAGTGATGGGGGGCGGACGGAATGAAGCTCTCTTT; CDR3: CASSEVMGGGRNEALF
J: TRBJ2-5; size: .; V: TRBV5-1; length: 13; D: TRBD2; DNA: TGCGCCAGCAGCAGGCGGGAGGGAGAGACCCAGTACTTC; CDR3: CASSRREGETQYF
J: TRBJ2-1; size: .; V: TRBV6-5; length: 14; D: .; DNA: TGTGCCTGCAGTTTAGCGAGGGGTTACAATGAGCAGTTCTTC; CDR3: CACSLARGYNEQFF
J: TRBJ2-5; size: .; V: TRBV6-2/TRBV6-3; length: 14; D: .; DNA: TGTGCCAGTAGTCCCCTCAGGCTAGGAGAGACCCAGTACTTC; CDR3: CASSPLRLGETQYF
J: TRBJ1-5; size: few; V: TRBV5-1; length: 14; D: .; DNA: TGCGCCAGCAGCTTGGGGGGCCTAAATCAGCCCCAGCATTTT; CDR3: CASSLGGLNQPQHF
J: TRBJ1-5; size: many; V: TRBV12-3/TRBV12-4; length: 13; D: .; DNA: TGTGCCAGCACTCCCGGGAGCAATCAGCCCCAGCATTTT; CDR3: CASTPGSNQPQHF
J: TRBJ2-5; size: many; V: TRBV29-1; length: 11; D: .; DNA: TGCAGCGTTAAAAAGGGAGAGACCCAGTACTTC; CDR3: CSVKKGETQYF
J: TRBJ1-3; size: .; V: TRBV7-9; length: 15; D: TRBD1; DNA: TGTGCCAGCAGCCTACAGGGGAACTCTGGAAACACCATATATTTT; CDR3: CASSLQGNSGNTIYF
J: TRBJ1-5; size: .; V: TRBV6-5; length: 15; D: TRBD1; DNA: TGTGCCAGCAGCCCGGACAGGAGCCGTGATCAACCCCAGCATTTT; CDR3: CASSPDRSRDQPQHF
J: TRBJ2-2; size: many; V: TRBV6-1; length: 15; D: .; DNA: TGTGCCACAGGGTGGGACACTAAGAACACCGGGGAGCTGTTTTTT; CDR3: CATGWDTKNTGELFF
J: TRBJ2-7; size: .; V: TRBV28; length: 12; D: TRBD1; DNA: TGTGCCAGCAGTTTGCTTGGACAGGGAATCTACTTC; CDR3: CASSLLGQGIYF
J: TRBJ2-5; size: many; V: TRBV4-2; length: 15; D: .; DNA: TGTGCCAGCAGCCAAGATAAGGCTGACCAAGAGACCCAGTACTTC; CDR3: CASSQDKADQETQYF
J: TRBJ2-5; size: many; V: TRBV6-1; length: 14; D: .; DNA: TGTGCCAGCAGATCCGGGCCTGAGGGAGAGACCCAGTACTTC; CDR3: CASRSGPEGETQYF